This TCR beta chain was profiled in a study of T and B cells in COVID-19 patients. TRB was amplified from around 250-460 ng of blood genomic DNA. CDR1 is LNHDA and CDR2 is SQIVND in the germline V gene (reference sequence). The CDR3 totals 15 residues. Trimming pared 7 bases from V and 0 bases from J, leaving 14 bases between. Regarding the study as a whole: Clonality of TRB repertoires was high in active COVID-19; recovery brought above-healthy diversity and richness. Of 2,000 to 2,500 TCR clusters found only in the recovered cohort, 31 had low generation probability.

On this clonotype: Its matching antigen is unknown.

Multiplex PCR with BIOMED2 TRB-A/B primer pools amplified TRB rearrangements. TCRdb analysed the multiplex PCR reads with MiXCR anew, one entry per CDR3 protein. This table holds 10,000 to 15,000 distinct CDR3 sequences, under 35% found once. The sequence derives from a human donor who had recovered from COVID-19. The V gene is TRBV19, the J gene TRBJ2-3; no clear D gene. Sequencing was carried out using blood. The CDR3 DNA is TGTGCCAGTACCCCCTATCTCTCTAGCACAGATACGCAGTATTTT. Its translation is CASTPYLSSTDTQYF.